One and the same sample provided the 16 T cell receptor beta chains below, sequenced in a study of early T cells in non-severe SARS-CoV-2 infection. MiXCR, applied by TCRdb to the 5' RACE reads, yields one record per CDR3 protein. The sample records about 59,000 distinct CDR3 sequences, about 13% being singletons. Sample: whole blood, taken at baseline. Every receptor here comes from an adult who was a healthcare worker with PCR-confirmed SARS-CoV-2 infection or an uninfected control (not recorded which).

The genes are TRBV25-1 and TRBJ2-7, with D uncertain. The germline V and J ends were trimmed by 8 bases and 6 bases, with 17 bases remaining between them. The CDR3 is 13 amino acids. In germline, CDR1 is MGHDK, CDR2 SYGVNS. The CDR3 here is CASGADLFVEQYF. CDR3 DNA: TGTGCCAGCGGCGCCGACCTATTTGTCGAGCAGTACTTC.

Written as DNA, the CDR3 is TGTGCCAGCAGCCTCACCGGGAGCAGGCATACTGAAGCTTTCTTT. This encodes CASSLTGSRHTEAFF. The chain uses TRBV7-3 and TRBJ1-1; no clear D. CDR3 size: 15 residues. Per germline, CDR1 SGHTA and CDR2 FQGTGA. With 5 bases removed from V and 5 bases from J, the gap between germline ends came to 18 bases.

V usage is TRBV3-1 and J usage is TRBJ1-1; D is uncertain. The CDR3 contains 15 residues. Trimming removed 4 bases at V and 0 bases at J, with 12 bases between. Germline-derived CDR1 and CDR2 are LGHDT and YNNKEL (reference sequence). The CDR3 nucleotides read TGTGCCAGCAGCCCCTACAGCACTATGAACACTGAAGCTTTCTTT. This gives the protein CASSPYSTMNTEAFF.

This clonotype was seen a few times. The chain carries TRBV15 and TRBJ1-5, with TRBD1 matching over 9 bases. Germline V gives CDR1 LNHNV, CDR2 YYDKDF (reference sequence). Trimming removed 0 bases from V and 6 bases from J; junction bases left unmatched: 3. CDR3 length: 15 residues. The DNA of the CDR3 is TGTGCCACCAGCAGAGAGGACAGGGGCAGTCAGCCCCAGCATTTT. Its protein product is CATSREDRGSQPQHF.

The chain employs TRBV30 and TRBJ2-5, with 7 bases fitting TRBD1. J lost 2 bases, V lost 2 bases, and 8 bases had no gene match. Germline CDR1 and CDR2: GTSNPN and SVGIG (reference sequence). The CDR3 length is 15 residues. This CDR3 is CAWSKTGPGQETQYF. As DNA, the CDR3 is TGTGCCTGGAGTAAGACAGGGCCTGGGCAAGAGACCCAGTACTTC.

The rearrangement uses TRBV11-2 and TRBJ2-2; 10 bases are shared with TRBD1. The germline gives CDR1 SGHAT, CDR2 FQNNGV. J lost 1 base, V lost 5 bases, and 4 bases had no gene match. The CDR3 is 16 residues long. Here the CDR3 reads CASSPWDRGNTGELFF. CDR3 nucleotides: TGTGCCAGCAGCCCGTGGGACAGGGGGAACACCGGGGAGCTGTTTTTT.

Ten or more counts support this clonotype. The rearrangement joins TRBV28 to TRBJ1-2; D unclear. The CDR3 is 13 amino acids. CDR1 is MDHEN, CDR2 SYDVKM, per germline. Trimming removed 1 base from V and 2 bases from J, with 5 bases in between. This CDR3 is CASSLSLNYGYTF. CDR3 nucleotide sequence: TGTGCCAGCAGTTTATCGTTAAACTATGGCTACACCTTC.

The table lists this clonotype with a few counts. As DNA, the CDR3 is TGTGCCAGCAGCTCCTTGACAGGGGGCTTGGAAGCTTTCTTT. It yields the protein CASSSLTGGLEAFF. The gene calls are TRBV5-6 and TRBJ1-1; 10 nucleotides align to TRBD1. Germline values: CDR1 SGHDT, CDR2 YYEEEE. V shed 3 bases and J 8 bases; nucleotides not matched to a gene: 7. The CDR3 runs to 14 residues.

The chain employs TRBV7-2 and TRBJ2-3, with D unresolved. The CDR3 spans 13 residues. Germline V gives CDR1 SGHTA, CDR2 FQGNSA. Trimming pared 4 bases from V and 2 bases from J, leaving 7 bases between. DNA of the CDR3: TGTGCCAGCAGCTCACATATCACAGATACGCAGTATTTT. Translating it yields CASSSHITDTQYF. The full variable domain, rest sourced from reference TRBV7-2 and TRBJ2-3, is GAGVSQSPSNKVTEKGKDVELRCDPISGHTALYWYRQSLGQGLEFLIYFQGNSAPDKSGLPSDRFSAERTGGSVSTLTIQRTQQEDSAVYLCASSSHITDTQYFGPGTRLTVL.

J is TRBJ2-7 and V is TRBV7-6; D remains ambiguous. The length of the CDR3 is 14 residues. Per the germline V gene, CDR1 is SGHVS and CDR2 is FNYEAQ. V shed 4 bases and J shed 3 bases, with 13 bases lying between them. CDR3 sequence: CASSSGPDGYEQYF. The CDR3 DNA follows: TGTGCCAGCAGCTCGGGTCCCGACGGCTACGAGCAGTACTTC.

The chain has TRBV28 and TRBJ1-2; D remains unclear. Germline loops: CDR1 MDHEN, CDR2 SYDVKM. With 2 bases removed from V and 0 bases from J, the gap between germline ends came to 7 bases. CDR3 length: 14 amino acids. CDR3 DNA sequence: TGTGCCAGCAGTTTACTAATCGCTAACTATGGCTACACCTTC. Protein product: CASSLLIANYGYTF.

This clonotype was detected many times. The CDR3 loop reads CSARLEENRANQPQHF. The CDR3 DNA follows: TGCAGTGCTAGACTGGAGGAAAACAGGGCGAATCAGCCCCAGCATTTT. The rearrangement joins TRBV20-1 to TRBJ1-5; the D gene is possibly TRBD1 (6 bases). The V gene's germline CDR1 is DFQATT and CDR2 SNEGSKA (reference sequence). The CDR3 runs to 16 residues. Trimming pared 2 bases from V and 4 bases from J, leaving 18 bases between.

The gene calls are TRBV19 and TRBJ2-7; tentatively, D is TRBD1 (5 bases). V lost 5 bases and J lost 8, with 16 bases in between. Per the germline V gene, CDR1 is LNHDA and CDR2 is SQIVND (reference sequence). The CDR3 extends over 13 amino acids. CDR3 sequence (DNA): TGTGCCAGTAGTTCCCCGGACGGACATAAGCAGTACTTC. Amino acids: CASSSPDGHKQYF. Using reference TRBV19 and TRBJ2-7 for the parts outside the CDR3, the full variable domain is DGGITQSPKYLFRKEGQNVTLSCEQNLNHDAMYWYRQDPGQGLRLIYYSQIVNDFQKGDIAEGYSVSREKKESFPLTVTSAQKNPTAFYLCASSSPDGHKQYFGPGTRLTVT.

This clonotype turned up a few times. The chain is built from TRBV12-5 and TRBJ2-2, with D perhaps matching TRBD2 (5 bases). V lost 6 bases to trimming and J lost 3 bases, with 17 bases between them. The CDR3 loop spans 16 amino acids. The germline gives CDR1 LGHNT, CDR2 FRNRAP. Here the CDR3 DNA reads TGTGCTAGTGGGCGGACTGACCCCCTGGACACCGGGGAGCTGTTTTTT. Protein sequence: CASGRTDPLDTGELFF.

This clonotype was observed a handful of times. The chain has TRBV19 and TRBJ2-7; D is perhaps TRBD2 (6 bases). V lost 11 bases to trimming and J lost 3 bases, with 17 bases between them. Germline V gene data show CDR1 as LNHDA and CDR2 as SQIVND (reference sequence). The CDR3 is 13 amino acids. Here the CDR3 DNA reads TGTGCCGGCGAACCGGGAGACCACTACGAGCAGTACTTC. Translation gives CAGEPGDHYEQYF.

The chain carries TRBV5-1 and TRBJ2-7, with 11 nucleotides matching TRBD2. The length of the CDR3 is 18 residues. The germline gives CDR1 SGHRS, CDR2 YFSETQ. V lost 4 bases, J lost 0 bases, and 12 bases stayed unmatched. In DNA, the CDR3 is TGCGCCAGCAGCCCAAGGGGACTAGCGGCTACTAGCTCCTACGAGCAGTACTTC. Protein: CASSPRGLAATSSYEQYF.